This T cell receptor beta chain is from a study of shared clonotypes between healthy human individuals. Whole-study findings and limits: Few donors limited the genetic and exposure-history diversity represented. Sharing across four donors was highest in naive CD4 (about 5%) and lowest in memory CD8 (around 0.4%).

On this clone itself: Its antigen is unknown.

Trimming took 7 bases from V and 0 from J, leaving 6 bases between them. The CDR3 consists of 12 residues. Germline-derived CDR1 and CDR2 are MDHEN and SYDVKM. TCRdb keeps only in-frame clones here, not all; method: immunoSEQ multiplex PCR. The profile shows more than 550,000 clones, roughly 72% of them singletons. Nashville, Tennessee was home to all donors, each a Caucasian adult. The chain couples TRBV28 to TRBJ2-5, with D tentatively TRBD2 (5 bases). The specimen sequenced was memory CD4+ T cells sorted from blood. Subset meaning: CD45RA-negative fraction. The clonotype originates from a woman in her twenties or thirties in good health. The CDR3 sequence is CASTGNQETQYF. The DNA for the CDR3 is TGTGCCAGCACCGGGAACCAAGAGACCCAGTACTTC.